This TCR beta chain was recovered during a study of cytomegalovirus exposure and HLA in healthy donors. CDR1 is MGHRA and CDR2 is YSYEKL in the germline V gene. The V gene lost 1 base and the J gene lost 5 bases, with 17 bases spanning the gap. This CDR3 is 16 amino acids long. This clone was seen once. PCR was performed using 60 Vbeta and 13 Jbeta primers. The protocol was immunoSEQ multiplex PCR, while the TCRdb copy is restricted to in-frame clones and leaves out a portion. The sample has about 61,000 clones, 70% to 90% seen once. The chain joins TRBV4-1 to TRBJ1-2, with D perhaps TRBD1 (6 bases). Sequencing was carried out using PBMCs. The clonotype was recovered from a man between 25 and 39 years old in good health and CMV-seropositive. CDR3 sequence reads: CASSQVGVQGSYGYTF. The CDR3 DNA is TGCGCCAGCAGCCAAGTTGGGGTGCAGGGGAGTTATGGCTACACCTTC.